Below are 11 T cell receptor beta chains sequenced from a single sample in a study of human T cells and chemical hapten exposure. The sample's time point: patch test 1, 2 weeks after DPC sensitization. Treatment meaning: therapeutic diphenylcyclopropenone sensitization with weekly scalp DPC. TCRdb re-analysed the RACE reads in MiXCR, keeping a single row per CDR3 protein. The sample records tens of thousands of distinct CDR3 sequences, around 7.8% being singletons. This material consisted of whole blood, taken in connection with sensitization to the hapten diphenylcyclopropenone (DPC). The receptor source for this set is a woman under 40 with alopecia areata. Some clones in this sample may be carry-over from other donors' samples.

This clonotype was counted only a few times. The V and J genes are TRBV20-1 and TRBJ1-4; the D gene is possibly TRBD1 (5 bases). The CDR3 length is 12 residues. Germline values: CDR1 DFQATT, CDR2 SNEGSKA (reference sequence). V was cut by 6 bases and J by 7 bases, with 12 bases left in between. CDR3 sequence reads: CSAGEWGEKLFF. The CDR3 DNA is TGCAGTGCAGGGGAGTGGGGTGAAAAACTGTTTTTT.

This clonotype has ten or more counts. V gene TRBV9 combines with J gene TRBJ2-1; TRBD2 matches 7 bases. The V gene end was trimmed by 1 base and the J gene end by 5 bases; junction bases not matched to a gene: 12. The V gene's germline CDR1 is SGDLS and CDR2 YYNGEE. CDR3 length equals 17 residues. The CDR3, as DNA: TGTGCCAGCAGCGTACGAGCGGGGTCATCGGTACACAATGAGCAGTTCTTC. Amino acid sequence: CASSVRAGSSVHNEQFF.

The sample holds many counts of this clonotype. The chain is built from TRBV25-1 and TRBJ2-6; 9 positions match TRBD1. This CDR3 is built from 19 residues. The germline gives CDR1 MGHDK, CDR2 SYGVNS. Trimming removed 0 bases from V and 0 bases from J; junction bases left unmatched: 6. CDR3 protein: CASSEYTGGSLSGANVLTF. The CDR3 nucleotides are TGTGCCAGCAGTGAATATACAGGGGGCTCCCTCTCTGGGGCCAACGTCCTGACTTTC.

This clonotype was observed many times. The V call is TRBV12-2, the J call TRBJ1-5. TRBV12-2 constitutes a pseudogene. The CDR3 is 19 amino acids. The CDR3 protein is CASRRMEPGPPYSNQPQHF. The CDR3 nucleotides read TGTGCAAGTCGCCGTATGGAACCAGGGCCACCTTATAGCAATCAGCCCCAGCATTTT.

This clonotype was counted many times. The chain carries TRBV20-1 and TRBJ2-7; D gene unclear. In germline, CDR1 is DFQATT, CDR2 SNEGSKA (reference sequence). CDR3 length equals 15 residues. V was pared by 4 bases and J by 0 bases, with 16 bases between. The CDR3 bases are TGCAGTGCTACCAGCCGTACTTACAGCTCCTACGAGCAGTACTTC. This sequence encodes CSATSRTYSSYEQYF.

This clonotype has only a few counts. The chain combines TRBV20-1 with TRBJ2-7; TRBD2 matches 7 bases. CDR1 is DFQATT, CDR2 SNEGSKA, per germline (reference sequence). This CDR3 has 13 amino acids. In DNA form, the CDR3 reads TGCAGCCTCCTGACCCCGAGCGGGGACGAGCAGTACTTC. Protein product: CSLLTPSGDEQYF.

This clonotype came up many times. The genes are TRBV19 and TRBJ1-6; no clear D gene. Germline-derived CDR1 and CDR2 are LNHDA and SQIVND (reference sequence). This CDR3 comprises 14 residues. Trimming cost V 10 bases and J 4 bases, with 14 bases left between them. For the CDR3, the DNA is TGTGCCACGAAGGGCTCGGAGTATAATTCACCCCTCCACTTT. Translating it yields CATKGSEYNSPLHF.

The chain uses TRBV12-3 or TRBV12-4 and TRBJ2-1; D is possibly TRBD1 (5 bases). CDR3 length: 15 amino acids. Trimming removed 5 bases from V and 4 bases from J, with 15 bases in between. The CDR3, as DNA: TGTGCCAGCAGTGCAGGGTCTCTGTCGTACAATGAGCAGTTCTTC. The encoded protein is CASSAGSLSYNEQFF.

Only a few counts were recorded for this clonotype. The V and J genes are TRBV3-1 and TRBJ2-1; D gene unclear. V gave up 2 bases and J gave up 2 bases, with 10 bases separating them. The germline V gene has CDR1 LGHDT and CDR2 YNNKEL (reference sequence). This CDR3 contains 15 residues. CDR3 in amino acids: CASSQRLYTYNEQFF. The CDR3 nucleotides read TGTGCCAGCAGCCAAAGGTTATACACCTACAATGAGCAGTTCTTC.

Many counts were recorded for this clonotype. The chain carries TRBV14 and TRBJ2-6; D assignment may be TRBD1 or TRBD2 (5 bases each). CDR1 and CDR2 (germline): SGHDN, FVKESK. CDR3 size: 14 residues. The germline V and J ends were trimmed by 4 bases and 4 bases, with 8 bases remaining between them. The CDR3 DNA reads TGTGCCAGCAGCCCCGGGGCCGGGGCCAACGTCCTGACTTTC. Translation: CASSPGAGANVLTF.

The table lists this clonotype with many counts. The rearrangement joins TRBV12-3 or TRBV12-4 to TRBJ2-5; D gene unclear. This CDR3 contains 13 residues. The V end was cut by 4 bases, the J end by 0 bases, with 6 bases between. CDR3 bases: TGTGCCAGCAGTTCACCGTACCAAGAGACCCAGTACTTC. Translating it yields CASSSPYQETQYF.